This TCR beta chain was sequenced during a study of radiotherapy plus CTLA-4 blockade in lung cancer. Turning to the study itself: Among patients, about 20% showed objective responses, and around 30% had disease control. The study's findings and limits: Early shifts in blood T cell clones, with interferon-beta, reportedly predicted response best. After treatment with radiotherapy plus ipilimumab, TCR clones that came from the tumor expanded in blood.

Trimming cost V 6 bases and J 4 bases; bases outside gene matches: 2. The CDR3 extends over 15 amino acids. Germline loops: CDR1 MNHEY, CDR2 SVGAGI. With ipilimumab providing CTLA-4 blockade, focal radiation was administered to patients who had chemo-refractory metastatic non-small-cell lung cancer. The data were produced by immunoSEQ multiplex PCR, yet TCRdb's version contains in-frame clones alone and is incomplete. The table lists about 80,000 clones, approximately 84% of them singletons. With regard to this clone: Its antigen remains unidentified.

The chain employs TRBV6-5 and TRBJ2-2, with 13 bases matching TRBD2. The source material was peripheral blood, sampled from a patient treated with radiotherapy plus ipilimumab. The receptor was isolated from a human donor with non-small cell lung cancer who had a partial response to radiotherapy plus ipilimumab. The CDR3 is CASRRTSGSTGELFF. The CDR3 DNA reads TGTGCCAGCAGGAGGACTAGCGGGAGCACCGGGGAGCTGTTTTTT.